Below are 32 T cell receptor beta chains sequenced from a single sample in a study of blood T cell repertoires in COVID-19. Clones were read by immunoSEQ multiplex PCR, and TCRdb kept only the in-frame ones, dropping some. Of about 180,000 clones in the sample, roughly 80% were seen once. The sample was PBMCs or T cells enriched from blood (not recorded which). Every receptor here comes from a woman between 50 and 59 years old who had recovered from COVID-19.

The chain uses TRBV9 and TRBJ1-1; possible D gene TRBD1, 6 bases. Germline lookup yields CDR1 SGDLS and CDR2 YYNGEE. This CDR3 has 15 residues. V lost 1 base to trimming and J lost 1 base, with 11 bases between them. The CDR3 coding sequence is TGTGCCAGCAGCGTATCAGCAGGGGCGAACACTGAAGCTTTCTTT. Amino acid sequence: CASSVSAGANTEAFF.

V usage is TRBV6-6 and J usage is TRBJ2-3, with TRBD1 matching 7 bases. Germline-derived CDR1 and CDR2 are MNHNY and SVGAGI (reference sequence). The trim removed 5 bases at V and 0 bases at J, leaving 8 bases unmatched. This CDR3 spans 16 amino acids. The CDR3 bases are TGTGCCAGCAGTCGACAGGGAAAATCTAGCACAGATACGCAGTATTTT. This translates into CASSRQGKSSTDTQYF.

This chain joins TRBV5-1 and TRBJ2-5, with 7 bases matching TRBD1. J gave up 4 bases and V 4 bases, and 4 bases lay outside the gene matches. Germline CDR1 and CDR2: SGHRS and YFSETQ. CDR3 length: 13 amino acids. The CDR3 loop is CASSRGGIETQYF. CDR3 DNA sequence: TGCGCCAGCAGCCGAGGGGGCATAGAGACCCAGTACTTC.

The CDR3, as DNA: TGTGCCAGCAGTTTTGGGGCAGGGCAGACCTTC. Residues: CASSFGAGQTF. The gene calls are TRBV13 and TRBJ1-2; a possible D gene is TRBD1 (5 bases). The germline V gene encodes CDR1 PRHDT and CDR2 FYEKMQ (reference sequence). V lost 6 bases and J lost 14, with 16 bases in between. The CDR3 is 11 residues long.

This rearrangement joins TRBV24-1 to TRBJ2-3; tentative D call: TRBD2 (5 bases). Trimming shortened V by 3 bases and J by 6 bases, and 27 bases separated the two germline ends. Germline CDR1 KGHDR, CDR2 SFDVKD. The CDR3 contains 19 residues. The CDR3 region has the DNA TGTGCCACCAGTGATCCCCGGGAACTGGGGAACGTTCCGGGTGATACGCAGTATTTT. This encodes CATSDPRELGNVPGDTQYF.

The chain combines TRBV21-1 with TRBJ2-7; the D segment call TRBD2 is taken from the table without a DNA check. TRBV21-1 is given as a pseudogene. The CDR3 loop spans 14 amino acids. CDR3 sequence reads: CASGLAGASYEQYF. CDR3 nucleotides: TGTGCCAGCGGTCTAGCGGGAGCCTCCTACGAGCAGTACTTC.

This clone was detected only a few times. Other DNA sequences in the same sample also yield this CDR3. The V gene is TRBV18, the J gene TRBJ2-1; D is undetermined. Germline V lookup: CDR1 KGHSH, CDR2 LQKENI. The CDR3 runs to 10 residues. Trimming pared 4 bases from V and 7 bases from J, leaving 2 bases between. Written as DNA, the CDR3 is TGTGCCAGCTCACTAAATGAGCAGTTCTTC. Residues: CASSLNEQFF.

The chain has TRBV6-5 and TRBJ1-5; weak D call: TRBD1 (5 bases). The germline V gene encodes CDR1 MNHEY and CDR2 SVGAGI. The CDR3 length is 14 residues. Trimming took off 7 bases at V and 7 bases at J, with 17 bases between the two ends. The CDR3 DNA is TGTGCCAGCACCCCCGGTTGGGGCGCGCAGCCCCAGCATTTT. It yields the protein CASTPGWGAQPQHF.

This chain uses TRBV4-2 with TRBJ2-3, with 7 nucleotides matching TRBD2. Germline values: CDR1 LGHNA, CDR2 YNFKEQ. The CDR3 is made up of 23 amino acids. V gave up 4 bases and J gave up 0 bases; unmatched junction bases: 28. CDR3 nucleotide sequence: TGTGCCAGCAGCCGTCTAGGGGAGGGCCGGGGTTGGAGCCGGGTGTCTAGCACAGATACGCAGTATTTT. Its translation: CASSRLGEGRGWSRVSSTDTQYF.

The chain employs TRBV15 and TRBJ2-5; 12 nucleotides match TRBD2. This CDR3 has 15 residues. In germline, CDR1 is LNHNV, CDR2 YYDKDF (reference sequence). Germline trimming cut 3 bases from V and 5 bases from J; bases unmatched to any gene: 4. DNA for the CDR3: TGTGCCACCAGCAGTCTAGCGGGAGGGCCGGAGACCCAGTACTTC. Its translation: CATSSLAGGPETQYF.

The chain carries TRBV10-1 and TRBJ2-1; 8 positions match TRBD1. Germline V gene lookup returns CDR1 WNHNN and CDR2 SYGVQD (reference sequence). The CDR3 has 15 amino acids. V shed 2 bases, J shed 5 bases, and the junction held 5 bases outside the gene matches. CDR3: CASSEGTGFNNEQFF. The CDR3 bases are TGCGCCAGCAGTGAGGGGACAGGATTCAACAATGAGCAGTTCTTC.

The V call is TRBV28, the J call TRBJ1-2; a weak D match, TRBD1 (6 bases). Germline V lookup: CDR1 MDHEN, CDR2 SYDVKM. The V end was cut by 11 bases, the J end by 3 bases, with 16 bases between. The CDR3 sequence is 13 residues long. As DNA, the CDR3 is TGTGCCGGGGGGGCGGGATCTTACTATGGCTACACCTTC. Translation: CAGGAGSYYGYTF.

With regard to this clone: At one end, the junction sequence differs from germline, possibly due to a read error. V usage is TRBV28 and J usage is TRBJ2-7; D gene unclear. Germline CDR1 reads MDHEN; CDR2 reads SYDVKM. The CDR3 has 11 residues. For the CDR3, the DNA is TGCGCCTCGCGCGGATCCATCGAGCAGTACTTC. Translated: CASRGSIEQYF. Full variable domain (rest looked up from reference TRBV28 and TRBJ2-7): DVKVTQSSRYLVKRTGEKVFLECVQDMDHENMFWYRQDPGLGLRLIYFSYDVKMKEKGDIPEGYSVSREKKERFSLILESASTNQTSMYLCASRGSIEQYFGPGTRLTVT.

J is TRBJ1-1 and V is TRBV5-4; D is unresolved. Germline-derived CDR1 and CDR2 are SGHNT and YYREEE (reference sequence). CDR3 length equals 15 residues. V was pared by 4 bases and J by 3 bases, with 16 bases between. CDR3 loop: CASSLPGLGYTEAFF. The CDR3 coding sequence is TGTGCCAGCAGCCTCCCTGGCCTCGGGTACACTGAAGCTTTCTTT.

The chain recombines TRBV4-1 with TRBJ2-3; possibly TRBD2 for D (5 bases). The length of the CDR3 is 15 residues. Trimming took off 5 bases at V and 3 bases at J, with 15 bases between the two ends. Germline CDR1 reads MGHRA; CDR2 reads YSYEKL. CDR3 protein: CASSEFTRGTDTQYF. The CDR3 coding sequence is TGCGCCAGCAGCGAGTTCACCAGAGGGACAGATACGCAGTATTTT.

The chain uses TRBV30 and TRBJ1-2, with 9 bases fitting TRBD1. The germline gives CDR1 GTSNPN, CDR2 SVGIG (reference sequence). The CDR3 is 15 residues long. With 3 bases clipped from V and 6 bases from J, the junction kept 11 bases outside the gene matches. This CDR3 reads CAWRSQPDRGNGYTF. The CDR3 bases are TGTGCCTGGAGATCTCAGCCCGACAGGGGGAATGGCTACACCTTC.

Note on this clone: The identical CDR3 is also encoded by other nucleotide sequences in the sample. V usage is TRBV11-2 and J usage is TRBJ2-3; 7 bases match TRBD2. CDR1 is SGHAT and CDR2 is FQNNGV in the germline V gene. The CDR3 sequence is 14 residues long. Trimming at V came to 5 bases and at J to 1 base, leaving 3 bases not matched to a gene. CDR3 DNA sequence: TGTGCCAGCAGCCCTACTAGCGGCACAGATACGCAGTATTTT. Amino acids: CASSPTSGTDTQYF.

The CDR3 is CSVVGGTGVYEQYF. Here the CDR3 DNA reads TGCAGCGTTGTAGGGGGGACAGGAGTCTACGAGCAGTACTTC. The V call is TRBV29-1, the J call TRBJ2-7; 8 bases are shared with TRBD1. The CDR3 has 14 residues. Germline V CDR1 and CDR2: SQVTM, ANQGSEA. Trimming removed 4 bases from V and 3 bases from J; junction bases left unmatched: 8.

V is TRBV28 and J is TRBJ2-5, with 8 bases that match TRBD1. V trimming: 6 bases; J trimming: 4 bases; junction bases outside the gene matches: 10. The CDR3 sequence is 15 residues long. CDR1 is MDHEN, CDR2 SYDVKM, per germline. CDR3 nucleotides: TGTGCCAGCAGCCAGGGACAGGTGGGGGGAGAGACCCAGTACTTC. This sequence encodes CASSQGQVGGETQYF.

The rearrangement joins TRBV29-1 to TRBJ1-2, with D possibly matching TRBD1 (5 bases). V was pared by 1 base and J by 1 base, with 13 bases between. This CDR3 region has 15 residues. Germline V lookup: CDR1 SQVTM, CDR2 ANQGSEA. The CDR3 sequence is CSVEVPTANNYGYTF. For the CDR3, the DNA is TGCAGCGTTGAAGTTCCGACAGCAAATAACTATGGCTACACCTTC. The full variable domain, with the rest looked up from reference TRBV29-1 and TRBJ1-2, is SAVISQKPSRDICQRGTSLTIQCQVDSQVTMMFWYRQQPGQSLTLIATANQGSEATYESGFVIDKFPISRPNLTFSTLTVSNMSPEDSSIYLCSVEVPTANNYGYTFGSGTRLTVV.

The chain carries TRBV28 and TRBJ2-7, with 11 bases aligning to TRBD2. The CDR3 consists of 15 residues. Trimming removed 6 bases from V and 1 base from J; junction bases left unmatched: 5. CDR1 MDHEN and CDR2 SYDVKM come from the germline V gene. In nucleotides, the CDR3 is TGTGCCAGCAGACGACTAGCGGGACCGTCCTACGAGCAGTACTTC. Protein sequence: CASRRLAGPSYEQYF.

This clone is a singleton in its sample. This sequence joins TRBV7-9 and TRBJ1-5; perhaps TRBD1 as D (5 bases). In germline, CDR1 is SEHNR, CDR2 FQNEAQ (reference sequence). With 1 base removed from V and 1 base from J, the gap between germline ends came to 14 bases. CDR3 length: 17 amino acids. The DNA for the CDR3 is TGTGCCAGCAGCTTAGGTGCTGGGGCGGAAAGCAATCAGCCCCAGCATTTT. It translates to CASSLGAGAESNQPQHF.

In nucleotides, the CDR3 is TGTGCCAGCAGCCGACTAGCGGGGAACTCCTACAATGAGCAGTTCTTC. Translating it yields CASSRLAGNSYNEQFF. The V gene is TRBV7-9, the J gene TRBJ2-1; TRBD2 matches at 11 bases. V gave up 5 bases and J gave up 0 bases; unmatched junction bases: 3. CDR1 and CDR2 from the germline V gene are SEHNR and FQNEAQ (reference sequence). This CDR3 region has 16 residues.

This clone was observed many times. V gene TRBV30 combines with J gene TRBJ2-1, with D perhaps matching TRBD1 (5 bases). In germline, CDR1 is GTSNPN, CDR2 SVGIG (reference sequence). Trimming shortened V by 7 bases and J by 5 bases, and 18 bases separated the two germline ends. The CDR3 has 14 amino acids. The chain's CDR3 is CASPQGPGDNEQFF. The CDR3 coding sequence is TGTGCCTCCCCCCAGGGCCCAGGTGACAATGAGCAGTTCTTC.

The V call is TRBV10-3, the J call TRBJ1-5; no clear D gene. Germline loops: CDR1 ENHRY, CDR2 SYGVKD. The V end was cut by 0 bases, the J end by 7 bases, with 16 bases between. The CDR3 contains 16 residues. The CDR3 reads CAISESAGDTPQPQHF. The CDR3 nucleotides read TGTGCCATCAGTGAGTCGGCAGGTGACACCCCGCAGCCCCAGCATTTT.

The CDR3 bases are TGTGCCAGTAGCCTCCGGACAGGGGGAAATGAAAAACTGTTTTTT. It is translated as CASSLRTGGNEKLFF. The chain combines TRBV19 with TRBJ1-4; TRBD1 agrees at 10 bases. J was trimmed by 5 bases and V by 6 bases; bases with no gene match: 6. Germline CDR1 is LNHDA and CDR2 is SQIVND (reference sequence). The CDR3 contains 15 residues.

Here the CDR3 DNA reads TGCGCCAGCAGCCAAGACGGACAGCCTGGAAACACCATATATTTT. Protein sequence: CASSQDGQPGNTIYF. The V and J genes are TRBV4-1 and TRBJ1-3, with D possibly matching TRBD1 (6 bases). The V end lost 0 bases, the J end lost 2 bases, and 8 bases lay between the germline ends. The V gene's germline CDR1 is MGHRA and CDR2 YSYEKL. The CDR3 loop spans 15 amino acids.

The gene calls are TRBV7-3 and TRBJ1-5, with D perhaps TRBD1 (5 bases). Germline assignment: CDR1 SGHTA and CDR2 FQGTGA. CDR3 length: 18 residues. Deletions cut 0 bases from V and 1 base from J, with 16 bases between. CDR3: CASSLTDYGGVSNQPQHF. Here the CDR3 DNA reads TGTGCCAGCAGCTTAACGGATTACGGGGGTGTCAGCAATCAGCCCCAGCATTTT.

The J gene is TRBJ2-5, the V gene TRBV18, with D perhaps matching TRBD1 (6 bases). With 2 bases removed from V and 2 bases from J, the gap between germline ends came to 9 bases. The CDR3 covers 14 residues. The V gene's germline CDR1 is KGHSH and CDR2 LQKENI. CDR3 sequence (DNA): TGTGCCAGCTCACCAGGGGACATACAAGAGACCCAGTACTTC. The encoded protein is CASSPGDIQETQYF.

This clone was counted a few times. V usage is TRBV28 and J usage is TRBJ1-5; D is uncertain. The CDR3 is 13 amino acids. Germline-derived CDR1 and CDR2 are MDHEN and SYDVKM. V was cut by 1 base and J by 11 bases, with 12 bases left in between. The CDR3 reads CASSLSGRRAQHF. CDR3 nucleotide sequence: TGTGCCAGCAGTTTATCGGGGAGGAGGGCCCAGCATTTT.

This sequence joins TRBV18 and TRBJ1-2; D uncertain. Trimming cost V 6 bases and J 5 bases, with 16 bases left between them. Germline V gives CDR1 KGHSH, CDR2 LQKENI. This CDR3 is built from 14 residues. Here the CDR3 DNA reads TGTGCCAGCTCCTCCTCCATGAACTCTTATGGCTACACCTTC. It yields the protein CASSSSMNSYGYTF. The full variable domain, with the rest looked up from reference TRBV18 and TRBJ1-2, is NAGVMQNPRHLVRRRGQEARLRCSPMKGHSHVYWYRQLPEEGLKFMVYLQKENIIDESGMPKERFSAEFPKEGPSILRIQQVVRGDSAAYFCASSSSMNSYGYTFGSGTRLTVV.

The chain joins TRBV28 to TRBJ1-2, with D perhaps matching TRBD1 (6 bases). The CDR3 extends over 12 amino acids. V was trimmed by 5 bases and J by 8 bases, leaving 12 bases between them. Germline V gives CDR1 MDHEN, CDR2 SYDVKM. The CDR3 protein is CASSLDRRGYTF. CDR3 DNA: TGTGCCAGCAGTCTCGACAGGAGGGGCTACACCTTC.